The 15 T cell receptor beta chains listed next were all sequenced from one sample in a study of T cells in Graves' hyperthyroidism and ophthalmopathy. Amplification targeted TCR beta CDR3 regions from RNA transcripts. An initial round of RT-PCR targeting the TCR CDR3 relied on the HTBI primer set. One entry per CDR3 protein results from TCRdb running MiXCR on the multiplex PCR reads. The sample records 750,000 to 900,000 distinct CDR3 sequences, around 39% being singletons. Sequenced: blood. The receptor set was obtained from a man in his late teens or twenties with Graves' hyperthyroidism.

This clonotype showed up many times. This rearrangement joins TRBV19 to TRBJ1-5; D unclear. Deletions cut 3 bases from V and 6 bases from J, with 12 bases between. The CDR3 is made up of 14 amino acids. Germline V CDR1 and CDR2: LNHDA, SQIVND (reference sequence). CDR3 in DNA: TGTGCCAGTAGTATGCGGGGAGGAGGTCAGCCCCAGCATTTT. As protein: CASSMRGGGQPQHF.

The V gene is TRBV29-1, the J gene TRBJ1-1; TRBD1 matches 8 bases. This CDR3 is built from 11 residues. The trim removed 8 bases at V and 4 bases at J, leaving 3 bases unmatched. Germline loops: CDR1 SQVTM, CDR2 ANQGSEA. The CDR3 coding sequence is TGCAGCCAAGACAGGGGCACTGAAGCTTTCTTT. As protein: CSQDRGTEAFF.

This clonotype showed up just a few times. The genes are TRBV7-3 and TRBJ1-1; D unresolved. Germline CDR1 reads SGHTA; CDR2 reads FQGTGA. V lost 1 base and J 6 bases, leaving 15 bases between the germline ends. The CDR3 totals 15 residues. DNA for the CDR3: TGTGCCAGCAGCTTAATCGGCGGCCTGGGCGCTGAAGCTTTCTTT. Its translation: CASSLIGGLGAEAFF.

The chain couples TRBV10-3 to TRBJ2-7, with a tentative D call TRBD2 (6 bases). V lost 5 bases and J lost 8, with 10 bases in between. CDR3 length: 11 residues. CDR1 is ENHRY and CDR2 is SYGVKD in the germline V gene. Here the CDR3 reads CAISPGSQQYF. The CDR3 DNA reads TGTGCCATCAGTCCCGGGAGTCAGCAGTACTTC.

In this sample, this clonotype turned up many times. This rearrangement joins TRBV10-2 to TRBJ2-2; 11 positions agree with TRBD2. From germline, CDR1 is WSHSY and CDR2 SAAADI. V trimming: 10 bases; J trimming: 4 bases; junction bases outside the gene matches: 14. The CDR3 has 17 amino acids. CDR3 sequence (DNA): TGCGCCACCCGACTAGCGGGGCTCTTCGTGGGCACCGGGGAGCTGTTTTTT. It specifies CATRLAGLFVGTGELFF.

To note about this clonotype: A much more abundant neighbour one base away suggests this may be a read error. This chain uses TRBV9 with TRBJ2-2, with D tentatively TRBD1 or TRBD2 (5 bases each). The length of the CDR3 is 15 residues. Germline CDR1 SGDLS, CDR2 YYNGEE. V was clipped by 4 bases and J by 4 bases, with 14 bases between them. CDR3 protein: CASSSGTVTTGELFF. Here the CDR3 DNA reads TGTGCCAGCAGCTCCGGGACCGTTACCACCGGGGAGCTGTTTTTT.

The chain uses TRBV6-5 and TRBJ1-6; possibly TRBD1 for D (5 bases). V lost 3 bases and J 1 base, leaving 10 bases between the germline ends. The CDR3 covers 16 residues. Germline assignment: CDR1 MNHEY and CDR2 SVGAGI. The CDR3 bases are TGTGCCAGCAGTTATTCCGGGGCGTCCTATAATTCACCCCTCCACTTT. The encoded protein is CASSYSGASYNSPLHF.

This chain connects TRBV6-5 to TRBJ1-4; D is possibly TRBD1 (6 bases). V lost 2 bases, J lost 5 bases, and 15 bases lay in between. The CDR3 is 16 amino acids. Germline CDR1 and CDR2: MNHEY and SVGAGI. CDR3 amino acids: CASSYEQGSSNEKLFF. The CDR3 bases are TGTGCCAGCAGTTACGAACAGGGTTCGTCAAATGAAAAACTGTTTTTT.

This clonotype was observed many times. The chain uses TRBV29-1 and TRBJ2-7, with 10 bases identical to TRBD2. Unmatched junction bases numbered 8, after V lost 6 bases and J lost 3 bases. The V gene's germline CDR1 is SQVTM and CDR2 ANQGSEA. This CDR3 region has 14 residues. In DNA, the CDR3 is TGCAGCGTGGCGGGACTAGCGACAAACTACGAGCAGTACTTC. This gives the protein CSVAGLATNYEQYF.

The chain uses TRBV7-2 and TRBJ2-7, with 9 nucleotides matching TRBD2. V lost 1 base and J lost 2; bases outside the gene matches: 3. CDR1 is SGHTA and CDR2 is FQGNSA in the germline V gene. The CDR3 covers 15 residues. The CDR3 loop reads CASSLDGGRAYEQYF. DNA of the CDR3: TGTGCCAGCAGCTTAGATGGCGGGAGGGCCTACGAGCAGTACTTC.

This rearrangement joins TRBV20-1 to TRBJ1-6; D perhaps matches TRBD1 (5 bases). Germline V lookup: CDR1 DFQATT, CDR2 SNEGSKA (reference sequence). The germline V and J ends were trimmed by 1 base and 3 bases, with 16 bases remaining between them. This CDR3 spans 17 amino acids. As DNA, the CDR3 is TGCAGTGCTAGAGCCCACGGGGGAACACTCTATAATTCACCCCTCCACTTT. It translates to CSARAHGGTLYNSPLHF.

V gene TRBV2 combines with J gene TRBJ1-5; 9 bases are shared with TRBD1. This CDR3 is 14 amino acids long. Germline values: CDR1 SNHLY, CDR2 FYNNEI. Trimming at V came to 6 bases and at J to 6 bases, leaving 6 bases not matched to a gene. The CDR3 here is CASSRQGEGQPQHF. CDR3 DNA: TGTGCCAGCAGCAGACAGGGGGAAGGTCAGCCCCAGCATTTT.

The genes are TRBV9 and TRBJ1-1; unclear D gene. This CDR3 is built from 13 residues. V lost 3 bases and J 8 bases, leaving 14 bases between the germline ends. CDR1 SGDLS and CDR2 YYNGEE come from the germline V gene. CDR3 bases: TGTGCCAGCAGCGGACAAAATTTGGCCGAAGCTTTCTTT. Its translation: CASSGQNLAEAFF.

The CDR3: CASSSHTAGANVLTF. CDR3 bases: TGTGCCAGCAGCTCCCACACTGCCGGGGCCAACGTCCTGACTTTC. The J gene is TRBJ2-6, the V gene TRBV5-6; D is ambiguous. Germline V gene data show CDR1 as SGHDT and CDR2 as YYEEEE. This CDR3 contains 15 residues. The V gene lost 3 bases and the J gene lost 4 bases, with 11 bases spanning the gap.

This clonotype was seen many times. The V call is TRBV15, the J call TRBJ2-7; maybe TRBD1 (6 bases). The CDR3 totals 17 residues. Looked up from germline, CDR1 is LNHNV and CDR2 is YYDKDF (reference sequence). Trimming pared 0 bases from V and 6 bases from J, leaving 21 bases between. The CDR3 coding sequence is TGTGCCACCAGCAGAGATGGGGGCCAAGCCTTGAGGGGCGAGCAGTACTTC. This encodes CATSRDGGQALRGEQYF.